The rows below give T cell receptor beta chains drawn from one sample of a study of response to subunit inactivated influenza vaccine. TCRdb recomputed calls from the RT-PCR reads with MiXCR, one row per CDR3 protein. Among around 580,000 distinct CDR3 sequences listed, about 14% were seen once. The specimen comprised PBMCs from blood, sampled 11 to 12 days after vaccination. The receptors originated from a middle-aged man who received an inactivated influenza vaccine. Each CDR3 is given without its conserved first and last residue. Size is omitted from some rows. Given values are once, few, many or a class for expanded clones.

ASSNETGNSYEQY,TRBJ2-7,TRBV27,13,few
ATSIGLAEYNEQF,TRBJ2-1,TRBV15,13,-
ASSSMSGEYEQY,TRBJ2-7,TRBV7-6,12,few
ASSQDKTTNEKLF,TRBJ1-4,TRBV4-3,13,few
ASSPGWDRGLSTDTQY,TRBJ2-3,TRBV19,16,few
ASSETSGGYSYNEQF,TRBJ2-1,TRBV10-1,15,-
SARDVLAGRSDTQY,TRBJ2-3,TRBV20-1,14,few
ASSQDPPEWGNEQF,TRBJ2-1,TRBV4-1,14,few
ASSFSPGDYEQY,TRBJ2-7,TRBV5-5,12,-
ASSKLAGGYEQY,TRBJ2-7,TRBV7-3,12,many
SARGWREGTGELF,TRBJ2-2,TRBV20-1,13,few
ATSRQSTGELF,TRBJ2-2,TRBV24-1,11,few
ASSQASLTGELF,TRBJ2-2,TRBV4-2,12,-
ASSWTSGRSQETQY,TRBJ2-5,TRBV5-1,14,-
SARDHGREAF,TRBJ1-1,TRBV20-1,10,few
ASLHSRGTSLNTQY,TRBJ2-3,TRBV18,14,few
ASSPPSGTSDTQY,TRBJ2-3,TRBV7-6,13,-
ASSQRGGSVYNEQF,TRBJ2-1,TRBV28,14,-
ASSKGLADSYEQY,TRBJ2-7,TRBV2,13,-
ASRPAMKYEQY,TRBJ2-7,TRBV2,11,-
ASSPNQAETQY,TRBJ2-5,TRBV18,11,many
ASSAPGSWTQY,TRBJ2-5,TRBV6-2/TRBV6-3,11,-
ASSLELYRNTQY,TRBJ2-3,TRBV7-9,12,-
ASSEGPGGGNEQF,TRBJ2-1,TRBV10-2,13,-
ASSSTTYGAGNQPQH,TRBJ1-5,TRBV5-1,15,-
ASSHTEGAGTDTQY,TRBJ2-3,TRBV7-8,14,many
ASTLARLGRGPNTEAF,TRBJ1-1,TRBV11-1,16,few
ASSFSAVGNQPQH,TRBJ1-5,TRBV7-8,13,many
ASSGGTSGRTDTQY,TRBJ2-3,TRBV7-9,14,many
ARPSQGGYASNQPQH,TRBJ1-5,TRBV19,15,few
ATSRGSGAYNEKLF,TRBJ1-4,TRBV15,14,few
ASIQRTGFGSPLH,TRBJ1-6,TRBV6-2/TRBV6-3,13,many
SVDRTGSGNTIY,TRBJ1-3,TRBV29-1,12,-
ASSYLRDLFETQY,TRBJ2-5,TRBV7-2,13,few
SARESWGPETQY,TRBJ2-5,TRBV20-1,12,-
ASRDVGGSYNEQF,TRBJ2-1,TRBV12-3/TRBV12-4,13,many
ASSLDRVGTEAF,TRBJ1-1,TRBV7-9,12,many
SLKMGLASYEQY,TRBJ2-7,TRBV29-1,12,many
ASSALNRDDNQETQY,TRBJ2-5,TRBV7-2,15,-
ASSAGPLSYEQY,TRBJ2-7,TRBV7-2,12,few
ASSLEWDRGAEAF,TRBJ1-1,TRBV5-1,13,few
ASSLQPTKTDTQY,TRBJ2-3,TRBV5-1,13,-
AISLWDGKEGYT,TRBJ1-2,TRBV10-3,12,-